This T cell receptor (beta chain) emerged from a study of vaccination and CD4 T cells after COVID-19 (dated by TCRdb to 2021 to 2024). In the study overall: The convalescent cohort comprised six males and four females, including two Hispanic individuals, seven Caucasians, two Asians and one multiracial person. Post-COVID blood samples from convalescent patients were collected a median of around 110 days after diagnosis, with a range of roughly 35 to 180 days. Control cultures received a CEFX viral epitope pool as the positive control, an HIV-1 Nef peptide pool as the negative control, or no peptide. In an earlier paper using these donors, memory CD4+ T cell crossreactivity between SARS-CoV-2 and common cold coronavirus spike proteins was assessed at the TCR clonotype level. Overlapping spike peptide pools from SARS-CoV-2 and from the common cold coronaviruses HCoV-NL63, HCoV-OC43 and HCoV-229E were used as culture stimuli. Participants got two doses of the Pfizer-BioNTech BNT162b2 vaccine (n=8) or two doses of the Moderna mRNA-1273 vaccine (n=2). The spike-specific CD4+ TCR repertoire was compared before and after mRNA vaccination in over nine COVID-19 convalescent patients and a handful of infection-naive healthy vaccine recipients. Post-vaccine blood samples were obtained a median of about 70 days after the second vaccine dose, with a range of roughly 14 to 241 days. Results the study describes overall, beyond this receptor: Among the post-vaccine SARS-CoV-2-reactive clones in convalescent patients, a median around 85% showed up only after vaccination, which suggests vaccine-specific priming. Although the median number of SARS-CoV-2-reactive clonotypes went up from 20 to 25 after infection to 35 to 40 after vaccination, the increase was not significant. Of the vaccine-specific clones found in convalescent patients, nearly all (304 of 307) were mono-reactive for SARS-CoV-2 spike instead of being cross-reactive with common cold coronaviruses. Only a relatively small number of convalescent patients were included in the study, and early timepoints following natural infection were not analyzed.

Notes on this clonotype: The antigen it recognizes is unknown. Base qualities are missing; no much larger clone stands one base away.

In the paper's terms, the treatment or condition label means: approximately nine-day PBMC culture with coronavirus spike peptide pools or control peptides (ViraFEST assay). CD4+ T cells from unexposed donors were collected before the COVID-19 pandemic (2011-2018). To expand antigen-specific T cells with peptide pools and then pick out the expanded clonotypes through TCR sequencing, the study relied on the ViraFEST assay. Over 1.5 million PBMCs per well were cultured in IMDM with approximately 5.2% human AB serum and roughly 9.3 IU/ml IL-2, plus 10 ug/ml peptide pools. Half of the culture medium was replaced with fresh IL-2-containing medium on days 3 and 7. After 10 days of culture, CD4+ T cells were isolated by negative selection with the EasySep CD4+ T cell isolation kit. As cell numbers permitted, CD4+ T cells from unexposed donors were tested for reactivity to SARS-CoV-2 S and N and to four common cold coronavirus spike pools. Ficoll-Paque Plus gradient centrifugation was used to isolate PBMCs from whole blood, and the isolated PBMCs were then either used fresh or cryopreserved at -140C. Triplicate wells were generally used for each culture condition. The leukapheresis product used for the unexposed donors was purchased from a commercial source.

V and J are truncated by 4 bases and 0 bases respectively, leaving an intervening sequence of 19 bases. The CDR3 sequence holds 17 residues, the cysteine and phenylalanine included. Solely the CDR3 DNA is kept, with 51 bases framed from the first base. The germline V gene supplies CDR1 SGHRS and CDR2 YFSETQ. The method behind the library was PCR. At the Johns Hopkins FTIC core, DNA from the cultured CD4+ T cells underwent TCR sequencing with the Oncomine TCR Beta short-read assay. The QIAamp micro DNA kit was used to extract genomic DNA from the cultured CD4+ T cells. Oncomine TCR Beta libraries from cultured CD4+ T cells were pooled using unique dual indexes and sequenced on an Illumina iSeq 100. The authors processed their data as follows. Non-productive sequences were filtered out, and CDR3s that did not start with C, did not end with F or W, or were shorter than 7 amino acids were discarded. The MANAFEST web application was used to identify antigen-specific clonotypes by comparing peptide-stimulated wells against reference wells and other culture wells. To be called positive, a clone needed an FDR below 0.05, an odds ratio above 5, and a productive frequency above 0.1% in at least two of three replicate wells. A clonotype counted as cross-reactive if it showed significant expansion both in the SARS-CoV-2 spike wells and in at least one common cold coronavirus spike condition. Similarity between CDR3 sequences was evaluated in R version 3.6.1 using Levenshtein distances (stringdist) and unrooted phylogenetic trees (ape). The raw public reads went through TCRdb reprocessing: fastp at Q25, MiXCR clone calling, in-frame beta chains kept. Each entry is one CDR3 protein sequence, shown with its most common DNA and genes. TCRdb's processing, not the authors', yielded these V and J calls. Across this sample there are under 8,000 distinct CDR3 sequences, with around 53% seen only once. The biggest ten clones account for under 55% of the sample.

Sequencing was carried out using CD4+ T cells from blood, cultured in vitro. The clonotype originates from a human donor in good health. The chain couples TRBV5-1 to TRBJ1-1; the D gene is perhaps TRBD1, on 6 matching bases. The DNA is as follows: TGCGCCAGCAGCGATACCCTGCGGACAGTAATGAACACTGAAGCTTTCTTT. Its translation reads: CASSDTLRTVMNTEAFF.